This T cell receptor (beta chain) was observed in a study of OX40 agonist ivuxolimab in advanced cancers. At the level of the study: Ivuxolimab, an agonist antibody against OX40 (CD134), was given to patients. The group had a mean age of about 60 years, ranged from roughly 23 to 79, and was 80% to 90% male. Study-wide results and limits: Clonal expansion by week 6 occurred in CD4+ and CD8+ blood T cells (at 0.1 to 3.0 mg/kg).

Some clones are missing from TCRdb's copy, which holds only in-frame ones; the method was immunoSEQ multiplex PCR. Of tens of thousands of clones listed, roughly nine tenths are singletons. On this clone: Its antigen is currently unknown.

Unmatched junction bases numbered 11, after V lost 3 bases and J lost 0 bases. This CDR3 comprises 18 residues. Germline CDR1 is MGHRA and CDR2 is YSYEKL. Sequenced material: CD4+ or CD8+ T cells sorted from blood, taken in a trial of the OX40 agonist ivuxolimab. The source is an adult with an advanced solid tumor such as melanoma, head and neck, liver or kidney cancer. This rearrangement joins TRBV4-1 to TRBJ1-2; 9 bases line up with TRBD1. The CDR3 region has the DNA TGCGCCAGCAGCCATGTCACCGGGACAGGGCGTTCTAACTATGGCTACACCTTC. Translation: CASSHVTGTGRSNYGYTF.